Sequencing of this T cell receptor beta chain was carried out in a study of blood T cell repertoires in COVID-19. About the research overall: Samples came from the United States, Italy and Spain, spanning acute and convalescent COVID-19. In each case, the material was cDNA or gDNA derived from T cells, B-cell-depleted T cells, or PBMCs.

Trimming at V came to 0 bases and at J to 5 bases, leaving 12 bases not matched to a gene. There are 18 residues in the CDR3. Germline lookup yields CDR1 SGDLS and CDR2 YYNGEE. Sequencing used immunoSEQ multiplex PCR; TCRdb keeps in-frame clones, though not all of them. The top ten clones hold approximately 2.3% of a sample with 250,000 or so clones, roughly 90% of them seen once. Followed longitudinally, the Seattle patients had been enrolled during active infection. This sequence originates from a woman in her fifties or sixties with COVID-19, enrolled during active disease. Sequenced: peripheral blood. The J gene is TRBJ2-3, the V gene TRBV9, with 10 bases aligning to TRBD2. The CDR3 DNA reads TGTGCCAGCAGCGTAGTCGGTAGCGGGGGGACCGCACAAGATACGCAGTATTTT. Protein sequence: CASSVVGSGGTAQDTQYF. The complete variable domain, with remaining parts taken from reference TRBV9 and TRBJ2-3, reads DSGVTQTPKHLITATGQRVTLRCSPRSGDLSVYWYQQSLDQGLQFLIQYYNGEERAKGNILERFSAQQFPDLHSELNLSSLELGDSALYFCASSVVGSGGTAQDTQYFGPGTRLTVL.